This T cell receptor (beta chain) was identified during a study of blood T cells in healthy people across ages. Through a sample-barcoded 5' primer and a J-beta primer mix, a second PCR was run for roughly 6 to 11 cycles. TCRdb re-analysed the 5' RACE reads in MiXCR, keeping a single row per CDR3 protein. Among over 1,200,000 distinct CDR3 sequences listed, roughly 59% were seen once. Isolated per sample were at least 6 million PBMCs. This clonotype was detected only a few times. The germline V and J ends were trimmed by 3 bases and 4 bases, with 14 bases remaining between them. Germline V gives CDR1 SQVTM, CDR2 ANQGSEA. CDR3 length: 14 residues.

This chain links TRBV29-1 with TRBJ2-3; D is undetermined. The clonotype was recovered from a young man in good health. Sequenced input: blood. CDR3 sequence (DNA): TGCAGCGTTGAGCCGGCTAGTTTTCCAGATACGCAGTATTTT. This sequence encodes CSVEPASFPDTQYF.